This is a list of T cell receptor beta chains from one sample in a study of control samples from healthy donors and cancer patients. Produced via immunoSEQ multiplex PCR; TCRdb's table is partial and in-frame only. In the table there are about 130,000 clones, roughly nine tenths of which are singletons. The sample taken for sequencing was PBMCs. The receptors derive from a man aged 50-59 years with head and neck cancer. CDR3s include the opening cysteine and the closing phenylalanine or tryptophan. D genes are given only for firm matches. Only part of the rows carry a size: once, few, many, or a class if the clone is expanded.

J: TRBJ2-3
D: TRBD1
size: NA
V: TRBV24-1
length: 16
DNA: TGTGCCACCAGTGATTTGCCAAGGGGGCCCACAGATACGCAGTATTTT
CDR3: CATSDLPRGPTDTQYF

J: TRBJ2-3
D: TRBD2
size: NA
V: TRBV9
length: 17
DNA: TGTGCCAGCACCGAACGCAGCGGGACCTATTCCACAGATACGCAGTATTTT
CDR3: CASTERSGTYSTDTQYF

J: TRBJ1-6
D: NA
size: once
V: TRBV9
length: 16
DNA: TGTGCCAGCACCCTCAATCCCACGTTAAATAATTCACCCCTCCACTTT
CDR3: CASTLNPTLNNSPLHF

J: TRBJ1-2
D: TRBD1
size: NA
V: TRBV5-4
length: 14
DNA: TGTGCCAGCAGCTTGAGGCAGGGGGCGGATGGCTACACCTTC
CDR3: CASSLRQGADGYTF

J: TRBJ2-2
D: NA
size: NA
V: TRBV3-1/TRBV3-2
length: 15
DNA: TGTGCCAGCAGCCAAGGGGGGGCTCGCACCGGGGAGCTGTTTTTT
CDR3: CASSQGGARTGELFF

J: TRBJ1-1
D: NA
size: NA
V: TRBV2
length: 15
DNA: TGTGCCAGCAGTGAATCGGAGGGGGTCGCCGCTGAAGCTTTCTTT
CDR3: CASSESEGVAAEAFF

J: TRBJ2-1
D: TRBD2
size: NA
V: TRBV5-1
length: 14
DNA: TGCGCCAGCAGTTTCGGACTAGCGGGGTCAGCCCAGTTCTTC
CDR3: CASSFGLAGSAQFF

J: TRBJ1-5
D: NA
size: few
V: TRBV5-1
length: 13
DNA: TGCGCCAGCAGCTATGGGGGCAGTCAGCCCCAGCATTTT
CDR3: CASSYGGSQPQHF

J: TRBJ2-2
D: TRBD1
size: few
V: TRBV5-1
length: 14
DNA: TGCGCCAGCTCCTCCGGGACAGGGTCCAGGGAGCTGTTTTTT
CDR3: CASSSGTGSRELFF

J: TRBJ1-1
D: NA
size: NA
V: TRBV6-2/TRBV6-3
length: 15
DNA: TGTGCCAGCAGTTCCCTCACGGAGGCGTACACTGAAGCTTTCTTT
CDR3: CASSSLTEAYTEAFF

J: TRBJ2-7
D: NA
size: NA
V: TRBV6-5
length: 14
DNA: TGTGCCAGCCGCCCCCTTCCGGGGGCGGGGGAGCAGTACTTC
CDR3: CASRPLPGAGEQYF